The entry that follows covers one TCR beta chain sequence. The antigen is undetermined. These data are taken from a study of T cell responses to AZD1222 COVID-19 vaccine. Sequencing was performed with immunoSEQ multiplex PCR; in TCRdb, only in-frame clones are kept and a portion is missing. The sample includes 150,000 to 200,000 clones, roughly 90% of them seen just once. The study, taken as a whole, reports: It should be noted that donors were predominantly white British and more often female, and clonal diversity was possibly underestimated. As reported, nearly half of all spike-specific TCRs target variant regions that are unmutated.

Trimming took 5 bases from V and 4 from J, leaving 16 bases between them. The CDR3 is made up of 15 amino acids. CDR1 LNHDA and CDR2 SQIVND come from the germline V gene (reference sequence). The receptor was isolated from an adult in good health. The specimen comprised peripheral blood, sampled on day 0 of AZD1222 vaccination. The chain recombines TRBV19 with TRBJ2-3; the D gene could be TRBD1 or TRBD2 (5 bases each). The CDR3 is CASSSEMRGADTQYF. CDR3 DNA: TGTGCCAGTAGTTCCGAGATGAGGGGTGCAGATACGCAGTATTTT. The entire variable domain, with the rest obtained from reference TRBV19 and TRBJ2-3, is as follows: DGGITQSPKYLFRKEGQNVTLSCEQNLNHDAMYWYRQDPGQGLRLIYYSQIVNDFQKGDIAEGYSVSREKKESFPLTVTSAQKNPTAFYLCASSSEMRGADTQYFGPGTRLTVL.